The 5 T cell receptor beta chains below all came from one sample that was sequenced in a study of blood T cell repertoires in COVID-19. Clones were sequenced by immunoSEQ multiplex PCR, and TCRdb holds only the in-frame ones, with some missing. Here the sample spans 300,000 to 450,000 clones, 88% being singletons. Material: PBMCs or T cells enriched from blood (not recorded which). These receptors all come from a woman aged 18-29 years who had recovered from COVID-19.

The V and J genes are TRBV6-1 and TRBJ1-1, with 9 bases lining up with TRBD1. V was clipped by 1 base and J by 4 bases; unmatched bases: 4. The CDR3 contains 15 residues. Germline V gene data show CDR1 as MNHNS and CDR2 as SASEGT. DNA of the CDR3: TGTGCCAGCAGTGAAGTCCGGACAGGGGTCACTGAAGCTTTCTTT. Translation: CASSEVRTGVTEAFF.

This chain uses TRBV4-3 with TRBJ2-3, with D maybe TRBD2 (6 bases). This CDR3 contains 16 residues. Germline-derived CDR1 and CDR2 are LGHNA and YSLEER. The V end was cut by 4 bases, the J end by 6 bases, with 20 bases between. The chain's CDR3 is CASSLYRGLALDTQYF. The CDR3, as DNA: TGCGCCAGCAGCCTGTACCGGGGACTGGCCCTGGATACGCAGTATTTT.

The chain has TRBV28 and TRBJ1-5; possible D gene TRBD1, 6 bases. The germline gives CDR1 MDHEN, CDR2 SYDVKM. V was shortened by 5 bases and J by 4 bases, with 15 bases between the two germline ends. There are 15 residues in the CDR3. Written as DNA, the CDR3 is TGTGCCAGCAGTCCGGGGGGGGCGCTGAATCAGCCCCAGCATTTT. It codes for CASSPGGALNQPQHF.

The J gene is TRBJ2-2, the V gene TRBV5-1; D unresolved. CDR1 and CDR2 from the germline V gene are SGHRS and YFSETQ. This CDR3 contains 15 residues. The germline V and J ends were trimmed by 4 bases and 2 bases, with 12 bases remaining between them. The CDR3 loop reads CASSNRAPNTGELFF. CDR3 sequence (DNA): TGCGCCAGCAGCAACCGCGCCCCAAACACCGGGGAGCTGTTTTTT.

V gene TRBV24-1 combines with J gene TRBJ2-2; TRBD1 might be the D (6 bases). Germline CDR1 KGHDR, CDR2 SFDVKD. The germline V and J ends were trimmed by 9 bases and 1 base, with 8 bases remaining between them. The CDR3 has 13 amino acids. The CDR3 bases are TGTGCCACCCTGGGACAGAACACCGGGGAGCTGTTTTTT. This encodes CATLGQNTGELFF.